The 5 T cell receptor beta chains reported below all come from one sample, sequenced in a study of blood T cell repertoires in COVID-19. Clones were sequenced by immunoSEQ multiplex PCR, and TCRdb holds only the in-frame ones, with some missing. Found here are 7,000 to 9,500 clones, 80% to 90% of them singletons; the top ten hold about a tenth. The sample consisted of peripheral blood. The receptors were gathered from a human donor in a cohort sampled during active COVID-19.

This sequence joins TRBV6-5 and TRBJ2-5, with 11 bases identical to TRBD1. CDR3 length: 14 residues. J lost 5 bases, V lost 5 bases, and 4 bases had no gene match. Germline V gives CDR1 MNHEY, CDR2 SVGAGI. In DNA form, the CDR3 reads TGTGCCAGCAGTCCCCGGACAGGGGGCGAGACCCAGTACTTC. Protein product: CASSPRTGGETQYF.

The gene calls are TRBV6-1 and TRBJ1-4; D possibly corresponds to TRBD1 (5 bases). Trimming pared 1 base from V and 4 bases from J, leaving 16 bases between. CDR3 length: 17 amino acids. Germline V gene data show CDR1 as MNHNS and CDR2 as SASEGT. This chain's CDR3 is CASSEGDSFANNEKLFF. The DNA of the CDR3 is TGTGCCAGCAGTGAAGGGGACTCCTTCGCTAATAATGAAAAACTGTTTTTT.

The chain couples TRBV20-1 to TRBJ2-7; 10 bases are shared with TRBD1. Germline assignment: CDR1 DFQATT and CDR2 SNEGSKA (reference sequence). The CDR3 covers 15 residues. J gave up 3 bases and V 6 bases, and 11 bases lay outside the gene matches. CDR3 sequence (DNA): TGCAGTGCGAGTGACAGGGGGCAGTTAGGCTACGAGCAGTACTTC. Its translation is CSASDRGQLGYEQYF.

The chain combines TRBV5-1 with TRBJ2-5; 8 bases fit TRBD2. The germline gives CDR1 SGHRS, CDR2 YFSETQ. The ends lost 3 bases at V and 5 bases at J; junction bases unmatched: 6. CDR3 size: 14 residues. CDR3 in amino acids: CASSSSGGRETQYF. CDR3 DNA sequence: TGCGCCAGCAGCTCGAGCGGGGGACGGGAGACCCAGTACTTC. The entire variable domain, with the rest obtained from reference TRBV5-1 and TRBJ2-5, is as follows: KAGVTQTPRYLIKTRGQQVTLSCSPISGHRSVSWYQQTPGQGLQFLFEYFSETQRNKGNFPGRFSGRQFSNSRSEMNVSTLELGDSALYLCASSSSGGRETQYFGPGTRLLVL.

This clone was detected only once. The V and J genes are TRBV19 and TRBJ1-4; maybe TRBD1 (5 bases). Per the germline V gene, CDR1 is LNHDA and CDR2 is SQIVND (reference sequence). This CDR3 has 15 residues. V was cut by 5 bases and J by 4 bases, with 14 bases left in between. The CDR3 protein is CASSSLQVYNEKLFF. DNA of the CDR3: TGTGCCAGTAGTTCCTTACAGGTTTATAATGAAAAACTGTTTTTT.